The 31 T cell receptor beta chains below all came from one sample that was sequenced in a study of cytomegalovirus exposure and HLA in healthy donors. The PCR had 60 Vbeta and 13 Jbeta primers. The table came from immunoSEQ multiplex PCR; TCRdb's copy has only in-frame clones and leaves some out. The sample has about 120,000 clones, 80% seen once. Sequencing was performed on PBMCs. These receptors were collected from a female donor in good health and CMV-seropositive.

The CDR3: CASSTPGRTEAFF. For the CDR3, the DNA is TGTGCCAGCAGTACCCCGGGGAGAACTGAAGCTTTCTTT. The rearrangement uses TRBV28 and TRBJ1-1; no firm D call. This CDR3 is built from 13 residues. Germline CDR1 is MDHEN and CDR2 is SYDVKM. With 5 bases removed from V and 5 bases from J, the gap between germline ends came to 12 bases. Full variable domain (missing parts from reference TRBV28 and TRBJ1-1): DVKVTQSSRYLVKRTGEKVFLECVQDMDHENMFWYRQDPGLGLRLIYFSYDVKMKEKGDIPEGYSVSREKKERFSLILESASTNQTSMYLCASSTPGRTEAFFGQGTRLTVV.

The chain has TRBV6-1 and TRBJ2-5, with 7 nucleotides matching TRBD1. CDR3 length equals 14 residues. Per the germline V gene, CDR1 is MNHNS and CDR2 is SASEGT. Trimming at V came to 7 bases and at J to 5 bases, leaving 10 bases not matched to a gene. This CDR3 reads CASTGQSEVETQYF. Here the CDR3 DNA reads TGTGCCAGCACGGGACAGTCAGAGGTCGAGACCCAGTACTTC.

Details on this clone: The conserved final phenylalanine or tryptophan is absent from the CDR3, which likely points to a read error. The CDR3 DNA sequence: TGTGCCAGCAGCTTCGGTACTAATTCACCCCTCCACTCT. Amino acids: CASSFGTNSPLHS. The V and J genes are TRBV5-6 and TRBJ1-6; D unclear. There are 13 residues in the CDR3. The germline V gene encodes CDR1 SGHDT and CDR2 YYEEEE. V dropped 2 bases and J dropped 6 bases, with 6 bases sitting between them.

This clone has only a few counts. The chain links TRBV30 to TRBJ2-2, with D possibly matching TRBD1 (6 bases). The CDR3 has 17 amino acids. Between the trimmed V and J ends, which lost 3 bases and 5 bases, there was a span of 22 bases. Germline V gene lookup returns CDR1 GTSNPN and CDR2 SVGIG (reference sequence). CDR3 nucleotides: TGTGCCTGGAGCTTGACCGGGACACCCTTAGAGACCGGGGAGCTGTTTTTT. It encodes CAWSLTGTPLETGELFF.

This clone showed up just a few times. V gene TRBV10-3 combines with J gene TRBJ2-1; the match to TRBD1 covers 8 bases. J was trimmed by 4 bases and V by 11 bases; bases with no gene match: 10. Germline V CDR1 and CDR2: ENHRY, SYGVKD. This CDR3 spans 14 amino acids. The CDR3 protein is CASNEGQDYNEQFF. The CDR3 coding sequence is TGTGCCTCGAACGAGGGACAGGATTACAATGAGCAGTTCTTC.

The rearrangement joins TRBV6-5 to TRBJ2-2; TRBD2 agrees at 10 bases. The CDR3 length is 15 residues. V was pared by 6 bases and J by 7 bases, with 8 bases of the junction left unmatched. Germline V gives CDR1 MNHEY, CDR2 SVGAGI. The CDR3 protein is CASSLLAGRVGELFF. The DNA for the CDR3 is TGTGCCAGCAGCCTACTAGCGGGGAGGGTCGGGGAGCTGTTTTTT.

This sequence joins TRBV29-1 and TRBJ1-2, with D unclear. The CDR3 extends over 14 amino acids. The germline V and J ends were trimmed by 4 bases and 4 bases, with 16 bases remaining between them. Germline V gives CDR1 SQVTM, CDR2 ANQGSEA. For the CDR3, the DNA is TGCAGCGTTGTACGGGAAGGAGCATTCTATGGCTACACCTTC. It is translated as CSVVREGAFYGYTF.

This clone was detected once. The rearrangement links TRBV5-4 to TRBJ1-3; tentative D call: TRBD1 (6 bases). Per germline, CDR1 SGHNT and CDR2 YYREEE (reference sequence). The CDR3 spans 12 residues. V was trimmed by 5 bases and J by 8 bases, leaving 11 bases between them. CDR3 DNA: TGTGCCAGCAGGTCCGAGGGGGACACCATATATTTT. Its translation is CASRSEGDTIYF.

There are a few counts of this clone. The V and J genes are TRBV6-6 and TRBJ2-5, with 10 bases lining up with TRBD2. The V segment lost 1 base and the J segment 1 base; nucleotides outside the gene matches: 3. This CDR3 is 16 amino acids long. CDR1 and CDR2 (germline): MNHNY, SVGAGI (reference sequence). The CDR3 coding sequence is TGTGCCAGCAGTTACTTCAGGACTAGCGGCCAAGAGACCCAGTACTTC. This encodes CASSYFRTSGQETQYF.

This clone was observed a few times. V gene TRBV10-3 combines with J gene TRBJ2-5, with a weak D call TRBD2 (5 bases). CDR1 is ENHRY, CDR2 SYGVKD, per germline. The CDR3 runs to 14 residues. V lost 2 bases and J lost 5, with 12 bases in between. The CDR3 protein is CAISETSRTETQYF. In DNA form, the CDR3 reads TGTGCCATCAGTGAGACGTCAAGGACTGAGACCCAGTACTTC.

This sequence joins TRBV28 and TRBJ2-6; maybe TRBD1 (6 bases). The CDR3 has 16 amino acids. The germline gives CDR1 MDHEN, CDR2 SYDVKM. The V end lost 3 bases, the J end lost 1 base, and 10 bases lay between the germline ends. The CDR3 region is CASSLPTGSGANVLTF. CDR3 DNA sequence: TGTGCCAGCAGTTTGCCCACAGGGTCTGGGGCCAACGTCCTGACTTTC.

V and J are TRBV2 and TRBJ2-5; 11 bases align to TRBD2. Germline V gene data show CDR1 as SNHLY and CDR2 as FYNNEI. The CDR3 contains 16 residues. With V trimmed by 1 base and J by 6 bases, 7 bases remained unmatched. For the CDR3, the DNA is TGTGCCAGCAGTGAAGAACTAGCGGGGGCCGGGAAGACCCAGTACTTC. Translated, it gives CASSEELAGAGKTQYF.

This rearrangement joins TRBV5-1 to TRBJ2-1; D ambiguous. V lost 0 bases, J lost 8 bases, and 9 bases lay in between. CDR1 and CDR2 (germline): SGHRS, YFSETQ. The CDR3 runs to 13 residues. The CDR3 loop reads CASSLDLSHEQFF. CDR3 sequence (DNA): TGCGCCAGCAGCTTGGATCTGTCTCATGAGCAGTTCTTC.

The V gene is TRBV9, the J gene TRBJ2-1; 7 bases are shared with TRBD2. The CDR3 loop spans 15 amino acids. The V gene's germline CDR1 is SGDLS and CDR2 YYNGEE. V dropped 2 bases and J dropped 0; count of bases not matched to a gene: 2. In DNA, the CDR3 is TGTGCCAGCAGCGTCGCGGGAGACTCCTACAATGAGCAGTTCTTC. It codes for CASSVAGDSYNEQFF.

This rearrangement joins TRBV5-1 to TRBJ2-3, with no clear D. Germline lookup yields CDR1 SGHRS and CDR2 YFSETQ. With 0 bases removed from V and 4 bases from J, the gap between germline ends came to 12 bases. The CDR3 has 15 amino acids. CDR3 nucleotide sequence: TGCGCCAGCAGCTTGGCCCCGACCGCGGCAGATACGCAGTATTTT. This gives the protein CASSLAPTAADTQYF.

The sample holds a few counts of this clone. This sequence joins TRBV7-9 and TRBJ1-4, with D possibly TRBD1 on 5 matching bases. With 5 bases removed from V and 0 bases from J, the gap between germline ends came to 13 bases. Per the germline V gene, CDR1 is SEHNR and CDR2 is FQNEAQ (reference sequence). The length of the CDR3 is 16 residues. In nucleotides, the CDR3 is TGTGCCAGCAGCCTCCCGCCACAGGCAACTAATGAAAAACTGTTTTTT. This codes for CASSLPPQATNEKLFF.

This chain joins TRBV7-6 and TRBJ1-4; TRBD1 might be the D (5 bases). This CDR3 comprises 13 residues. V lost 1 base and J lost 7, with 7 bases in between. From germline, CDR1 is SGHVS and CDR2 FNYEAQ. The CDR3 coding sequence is TGTGCCAGCAGCTTAGGACAGCTTGAAAAACTGTTTTTT. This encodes CASSLGQLEKLFF.

CDR3 coding DNA: TGTGCCAGCTCACCGGCCCAGGACTATGGCTACACCTTC. Translation gives CASSPAQDYGYTF. The chain carries TRBV18 and TRBJ1-2; the D is unclear. The CDR3 loop spans 13 amino acids. V lost 3 bases, J lost 3 bases, and 8 bases lay in between. Looked up from germline, CDR1 is KGHSH and CDR2 is LQKENI. Complete variable domain (other parts from reference TRBV18 and TRBJ1-2): NAGVMQNPRHLVRRRGQEARLRCSPMKGHSHVYWYRQLPEEGLKFMVYLQKENIIDESGMPKERFSAEFPKEGPSILRIQQVVRGDSAAYFCASSPAQDYGYTFGSGTRLTVV.

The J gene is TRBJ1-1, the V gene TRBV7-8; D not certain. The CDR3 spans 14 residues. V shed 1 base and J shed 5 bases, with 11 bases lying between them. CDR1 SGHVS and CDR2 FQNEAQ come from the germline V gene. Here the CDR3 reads CASSLVSGGTEAFF. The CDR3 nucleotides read TGTGCCAGCAGCTTAGTATCCGGAGGGACTGAAGCTTTCTTT.

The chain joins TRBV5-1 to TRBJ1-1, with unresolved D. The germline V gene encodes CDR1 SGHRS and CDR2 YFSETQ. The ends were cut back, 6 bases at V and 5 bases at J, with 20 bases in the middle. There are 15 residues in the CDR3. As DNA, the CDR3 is TGCGCCAGCAAGGAGTTTTCCAGCCTCGGGACTGAAGCTTTCTTT. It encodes CASKEFSSLGTEAFF.

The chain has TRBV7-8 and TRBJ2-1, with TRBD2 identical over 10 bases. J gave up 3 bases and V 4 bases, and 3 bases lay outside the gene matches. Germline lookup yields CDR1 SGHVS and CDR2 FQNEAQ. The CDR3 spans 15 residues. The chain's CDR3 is CASSSGLAVYNEQFF. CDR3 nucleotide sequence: TGTGCCAGCAGCTCAGGACTAGCGGTCTACAATGAGCAGTTCTTC.

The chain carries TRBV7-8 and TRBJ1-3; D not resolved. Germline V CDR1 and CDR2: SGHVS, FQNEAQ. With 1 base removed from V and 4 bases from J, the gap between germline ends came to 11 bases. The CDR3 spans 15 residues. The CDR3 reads CASSLGAAGGNTIYF. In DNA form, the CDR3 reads TGTGCCAGCAGCTTAGGCGCAGCCGGGGGAAACACCATATATTTT.

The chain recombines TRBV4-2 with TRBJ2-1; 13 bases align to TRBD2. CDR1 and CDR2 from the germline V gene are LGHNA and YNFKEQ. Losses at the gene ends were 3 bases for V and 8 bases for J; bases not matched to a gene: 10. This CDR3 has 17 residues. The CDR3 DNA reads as TGTGCCAGCAGCCACTTCTCCGGGACTAGCGGGGTTGATGAGCAGTTCTTC. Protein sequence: CASSHFSGTSGVDEQFF.

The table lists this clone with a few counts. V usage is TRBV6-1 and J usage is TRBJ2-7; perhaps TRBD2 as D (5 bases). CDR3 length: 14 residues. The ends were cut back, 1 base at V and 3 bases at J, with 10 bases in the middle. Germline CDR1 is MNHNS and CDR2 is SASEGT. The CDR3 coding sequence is TGTGCCAGCAGTGAAGGGACTGTCCTCTACGAGCAGTACTTC. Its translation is CASSEGTVLYEQYF.

The CDR3 here is CASSQGGGGWTDTQYF. CDR3 DNA sequence: TGTGCCAGCAGCCAAGGGGGCGGGGGATGGACAGATACGCAGTATTTT. This chain connects TRBV4-2 to TRBJ2-3, with 7 bases fitting TRBD2. This CDR3 spans 16 amino acids. The V gene end was trimmed by 1 base and the J gene end by 3 bases; junction bases not matched to a gene: 7. Looked up from germline, CDR1 is LGHNA and CDR2 is YNFKEQ.

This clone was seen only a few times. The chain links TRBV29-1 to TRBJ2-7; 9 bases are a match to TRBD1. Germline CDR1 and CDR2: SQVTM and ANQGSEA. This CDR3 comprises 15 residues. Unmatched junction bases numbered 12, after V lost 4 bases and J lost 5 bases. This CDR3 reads CSVVVRDRVVNEQYF. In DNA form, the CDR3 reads TGCAGCGTTGTAGTCCGGGACAGGGTCGTAAACGAGCAGTACTTC.

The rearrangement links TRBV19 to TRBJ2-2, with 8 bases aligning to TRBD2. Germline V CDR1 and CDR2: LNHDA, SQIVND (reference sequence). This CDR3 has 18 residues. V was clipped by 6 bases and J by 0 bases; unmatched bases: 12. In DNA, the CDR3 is TGTGCCAGTAGGTGGGCTATAGCGGGGCCCCCGAACACCGGGGAGCTGTTTTTT. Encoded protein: CASRWAIAGPPNTGELFF.

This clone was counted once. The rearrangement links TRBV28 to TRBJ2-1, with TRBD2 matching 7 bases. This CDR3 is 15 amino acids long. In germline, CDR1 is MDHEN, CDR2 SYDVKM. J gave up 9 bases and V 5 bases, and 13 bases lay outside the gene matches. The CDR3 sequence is CASSPGLVAPGEQFF. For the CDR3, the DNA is TGTGCCAGCAGTCCAGGACTAGTCGCGCCTGGTGAGCAGTTCTTC.

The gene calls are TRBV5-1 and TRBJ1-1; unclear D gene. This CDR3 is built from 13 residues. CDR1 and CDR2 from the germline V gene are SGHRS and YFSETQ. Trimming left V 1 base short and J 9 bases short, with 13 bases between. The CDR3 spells CASSLYGSEKAFF. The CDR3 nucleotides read TGCGCCAGCAGCTTGTATGGGAGCGAGAAAGCTTTCTTT.

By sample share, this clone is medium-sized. CDR3 amino acids: CASSLAGEVTEQFF. The CDR3 DNA reads as TGTGCCAGTTCGCTAGCGGGGGAAGTGACGGAGCAGTTCTTC. The rearrangement links TRBV19 to TRBJ2-1; 10 bases are a match to TRBD2. CDR1 and CDR2 from the germline V gene are LNHDA and SQIVND (reference sequence). Trimming took 8 bases from V and 10 from J; bases not matched to a gene: 11. This CDR3 region has 14 residues. Together with reference TRBV19 and TRBJ2-1, the CDR3 gives the full variable domain: DGGITQSPKYLFRKEGQNVTLSCEQNLNHDAMYWYRQDPGQGLRLIYYSQIVNDFQKGDIAEGYSVSREKKESFPLTVTSAQKNPTAFYLCASSLAGEVTEQFFGPGTRLTVL.

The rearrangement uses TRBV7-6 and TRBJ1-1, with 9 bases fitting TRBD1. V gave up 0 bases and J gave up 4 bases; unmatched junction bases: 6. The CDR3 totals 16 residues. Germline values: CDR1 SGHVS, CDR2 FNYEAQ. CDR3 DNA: TGTGCCAGCAGCTTAGCTGGGGACAGGGTGGGCACTGAAGCTTTCTTT. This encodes CASSLAGDRVGTEAFF. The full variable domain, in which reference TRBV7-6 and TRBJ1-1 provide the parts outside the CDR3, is GAGVSQSPRYKVTKRGQDVALRCDPISGHVSLYWYRQALGQGPEFLTYFNYEAQQDKSGLPNDRFSAERPEGSISTLTIQRTEQRDSAMYRCASSLAGDRVGTEAFFGQGTRLTVV.